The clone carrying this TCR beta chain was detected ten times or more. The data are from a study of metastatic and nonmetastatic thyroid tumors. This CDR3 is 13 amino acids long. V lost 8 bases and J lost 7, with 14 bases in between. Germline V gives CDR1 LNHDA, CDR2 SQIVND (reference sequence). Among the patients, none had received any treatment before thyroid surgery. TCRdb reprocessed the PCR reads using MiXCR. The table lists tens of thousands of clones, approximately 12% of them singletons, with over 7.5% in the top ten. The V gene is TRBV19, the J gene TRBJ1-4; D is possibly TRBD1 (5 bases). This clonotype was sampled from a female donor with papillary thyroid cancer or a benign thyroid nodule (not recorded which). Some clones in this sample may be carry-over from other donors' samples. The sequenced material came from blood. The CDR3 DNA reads TGTGCCAGTTCGTTCAGGGCCCTTGAAAAACTGTTTTTT. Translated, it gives CASSFRALEKLFF.